Listed here is a single T cell receptor beta chain. What it binds is not known. Researchers used the Oncomine TCR Beta short-read assay to sequence DNA from cultured CD4+ T cells. Researchers extracted genomic DNA from CD4+ T cells that had been cultured. TCRdb independently ran MiXCR on the PCR reads; one entry per CDR3 protein. The data hold about 11,000 distinct CDR3 sequences, with about 29% observed a single time. The CDR3 loop spans 10 amino acids. The germline V and J ends were trimmed by 3 bases and 10 bases, with 7 bases remaining between them. Germline V gives CDR1 SQVTM, CDR2 ANQGSEA. The sample comes from a study of vaccination and CD4 T cells after COVID-19. Findings and limits, study-wide: A nonsignificant rise from approximately 21 to 38 was seen in the median number of SARS-CoV-2-reactive clonotypes.

The treatment was: approximately 11-day PBMC culture with coronavirus spike peptide pools or control peptides (ViraFEST assay). Collection of the unexposed donor's CD4+ T cells took place before the COVID-19 pandemic (2011-2018). Via ViraFEST, peptide pools expanded antigen-specific T cells before TCR sequencing. The probes, which were SARS-CoV-2 S/N and four cold-coronavirus spikes, were applied to unexposed-donor CD4+ T cells, cells permitting. The chain uses TRBV29-1 and TRBJ2-4, with D unclear. The sample comprised CD4+ T cells from blood, cultured in vitro. The clonotype was recovered from a human donor in good health. The CDR3 loop is CSVEDPIQYF. The CDR3 coding sequence is TGCAGCGTTGAGGATCCTATTCAGTACTTC.